Below are 25 T cell receptor beta chains sequenced from a single sample in a study of T cell clonality in common variable immunodeficiency. Profiling relied on immunoSEQ multiplex PCR, and the TCRdb table lists in-frame clones only, not all of them. Sampling found more than 55,000 clones, none seen once. Material: peripheral blood mononuclear cells. The receptors here all came from a person between 18 and 70 years old in good health.

In this sample, this clone turned up many times. The read terminates 3 residues ahead of where the CDR3 ends, so the germline J gene completes it. The gene calls are TRBV30 and TRBJ2-1; 9 bases are a match to TRBD1. Trimming removed 1 base from V and 7 bases from J; junction bases left unmatched: 5. Germline CDR1 and CDR2: GTSNPN and SVGIG (reference sequence). The CDR3 runs 14 residues. The CDR3 is CAWSGLGTGNEQFF. CDR3 DNA (partial): TGTGCCTGGAGTGGCCTCGGGACAGGGAATGAG. Using reference TRBV30 and TRBJ2-1 for the parts outside the CDR3, the full variable domain is SQTIHQWPATLVQPVGSPLSLECTVEGTSNPNLYWYRQAAGRGLQLLFYSVGIGQISSEVPQNLSASRPQDRQFILSSKKLLLSDSGFYLCAWSGLGTGNEQFFGPGTRLTVL.

With respect to this clone: Germline and junction disagree at one end, which may indicate a read error. The read ends 3 residues shy of where the CDR3 ends; the end is completed using the germline J gene. V is TRBV30 and J is TRBJ1-1, with 7 nucleotides matching TRBD1. Germline V lookup: CDR1 GTSNPN, CDR2 SVGIG (reference sequence). The CDR3 runs to 13 residues. The CDR3 bases that were read are TGTGCTTGGAGTACCCTAAGACAGGGAGAG. Amino acid sequence: CAWSTLRQGE. The CDR3 reads in full as CAWSTLRQGEAFF.

A word on this clone: Read coverage stops 3 residues before the CDR3 terminus; the germline J gene supplies the remainder. This sequence joins TRBV18 and TRBJ2-7, with D possibly TRBD2 on 6 matching bases. The CDR3 covers 14 residues. Trimming took 5 bases from V and 3 from J, leaving 14 bases between them. Germline lookup yields CDR1 KGHSH and CDR2 LQKENI. The part of the CDR3 DNA that was read is TGTGCCAGCTCATCTTCGGGACTCAGCTACGAG. It yields the protein CASSSSGLSYE. The full CDR3 protein reads CASSSSGLSYEQYF.

Remarks on this clone: The CDR3 end is not reached by the read, which stops 3 residues before it; the germline J gene fills it in. The chain employs TRBV7-9 and TRBJ2-4; D may be TRBD1 (5 bases). The CDR3 contains 12 residues. Germline loops: CDR1 SEHNR, CDR2 FQNEAQ (reference sequence). Incomplete CDR3 DNA: TGTGCCAGCAGCCCCCAGGGATATGGT. Its protein is CASSPQGYG. The CDR3 reads in full as CASSPQGYGQYF.

This clone occurred many times. The read gets to within 3 residues of the CDR3 end, and the germline J gene fills in the rest. The chain couples TRBV6-2 or TRBV6-3 to TRBJ1-1; the match to TRBD1 covers 8 bases. Germline CDR1 is MNHEY and CDR2 is SVGEGT. CDR3 length: 11 amino acids. The CDR3 DNA, read in part, is TGTGCCAGCAGTGCCCGGGACAGG. Amino acid sequence: CASSARDR. The full CDR3 sequence reads CASSARDRAFF.

This clone was picked up many times. Partial CDR3 DNA: TGTGCCAGTAGTCTCCTAGGACAGGGGGCTTACGGC. Translation gives CASSLLGQGAYG. The entire CDR3 protein is CASSLLGQGAYGYTF. This sequence joins TRBV19 and TRBJ1-2; TRBD1 matches 11 bases. The missing CDR3 end, 3 residues past where the read stops, is filled in from the germline J gene. Germline-derived CDR1 and CDR2 are LNHDA and SQIVND (reference sequence). This CDR3 contains 15 residues.

This clone was observed many times. The read comes to an end 3 residues before the CDR3 does, leaving the germline J gene to fill in the end. The chain uses TRBV28 and TRBJ1-2; D is undetermined. The CDR3 covers 12 residues. Looked up from germline, CDR1 is MDHEN and CDR2 is SYDVKM. The CDR3 bases that were read are TGTGCCAGCAGGGCAGCGGATCATAGC. Its protein product is CASRAADHS. In full, the CDR3 reads CASRAADHSYTF.

In the case of this clone: The read comes to an end 3 residues before the CDR3 does, leaving the germline J gene to fill in the end. The chain couples TRBV5-1 to TRBJ1-1; D uncertain. V was clipped by 5 bases and J by 6 bases, with 14 bases between them. CDR1 and CDR2 from the germline V gene are SGHRS and YFSETQ. This CDR3 region has 13 residues. The sequenced part of the CDR3 DNA is TGCGCCAGCAGTAAAGATAGCGGCCCTGAA. As protein: CASSKDSGPE. The whole CDR3 sequence is CASSKDSGPEAFF.

This clone came up many times. The CDR3 extends 3 residues past the end of the read, so its final part is completed from the germline J gene. V usage is TRBV28 and J usage is TRBJ1-2; a possible D gene is TRBD1 (5 bases). Germline CDR1 and CDR2: MDHEN and SYDVKM. There are 13 residues in the CDR3. V lost 6 bases to trimming and J lost 4 bases, with 12 bases between them. The CDR3 region is CASSSPGRYGYTF. The sequenced part of the CDR3 DNA is TGTGCCAGCAGCTCGCCAGGGCGCTATGGC.

This clone was seen many times. The CDR3 end is not reached by the read, which stops 3 residues before it; the germline J gene fills it in. The chain has TRBV19 and TRBJ2-5, with D perhaps matching TRBD2 (7 bases). This CDR3 has 15 amino acids. V was shortened by 6 bases and J by 1 base, with 15 bases between the two germline ends. Per the germline V gene, CDR1 is LNHDA and CDR2 is SQIVND (reference sequence). The CDR3 DNA, read in part, is TGTGCCAGTAGCCGAACGGGGGGCCTCCAAGAGACC. Amino acid sequence: CASSRTGGLQET. From start to end, the CDR3 is CASSRTGGLQETQYF.

In its sample, this clone was seen many times. The read halts 3 residues ahead of the CDR3 end, with the missing end drawn from the germline J gene. V usage is TRBV28 and J usage is TRBJ1-2; D is unclear. The CDR3 sequence is 13 residues long. CDR1 and CDR2 from the germline V gene are MDHEN and SYDVKM. With 3 bases removed from V and 3 bases from J, the gap between germline ends came to 8 bases. The covered CDR3 bases are TGTGCCAGCAGTTTTGTGAGGGACTATGGC. Its translation: CASSFVRDYG. The CDR3 as a whole reads CASSFVRDYGYTF.

There are many counts of this clone. A read error may produce the germline difference seen at one junction end. The CDR3 sequence is CASSQDPGATNEKLFF. CDR3 DNA (partial): TGCGCCAGCAGCCAAGATCCGGGGGCAACTAATGAAAAA. The chain is built from TRBV4-2 and TRBJ1-4; D is perhaps TRBD1 (5 bases). The CDR3 end falls 3 residues outside the read, so it is completed with the germline J gene. Germline loops: CDR1 LGHNA, CDR2 YNFKEQ. The CDR3 is 16 amino acids.

This clone was seen many times. A read error may produce the germline difference seen at one junction end. The DNA ends 3 residues before the CDR3 does, and the rest of the CDR3 is filled in from the germline J gene. V and J are TRBV19 and TRBJ1-1, with 8 bases aligning to TRBD1. The germline gives CDR1 LNHDA, CDR2 SQIVND (reference sequence). This CDR3 is built from 13 residues. The CDR3 region is CASNRDRNPEAFF. Incomplete CDR3 DNA: TGTGCCAGTAACCGGGACAGGAACCCTGAA. Together with reference TRBV19 and TRBJ1-1, the CDR3 gives the full variable domain: DGGITQSPKYLFRKEGQNVTLSCEQNLNHDAMYWYRQDPGQGLRLIYYSQIVNDFQKGDIAEGYSVSREKKESFPLTVTSAQKNPTAFYLCASNRDRNPEAFFGQGTRLTVV.

Ten or more counts support this clone. The read halts 3 residues ahead of the CDR3 end, with the missing end drawn from the germline J gene. This chain uses TRBV18 with TRBJ1-1; D remains ambiguous. Germline V lookup: CDR1 KGHSH, CDR2 LQKENI. CDR3 length equals 14 residues. The germline V and J ends were trimmed by 3 bases and 0 bases, with 8 bases remaining between them. The covered CDR3 bases are TGTGCCAGCTCACCGGCCGTCCTGAACACTGAA. It yields the protein CASSPAVLNTE. The whole CDR3 protein is CASSPAVLNTEAFF.

This clone was observed at least ten times. Coverage ceases 3 residues before the CDR3 finishes, and the germline J gene fills in the end. This sequence joins TRBV7-3 and TRBJ2-5; TRBD2 agrees at 10 bases. J was trimmed by 4 bases and V by 3 bases; bases with no gene match: 5. The CDR3 loop spans 15 amino acids. Germline V gene data show CDR1 as SGHTA and CDR2 as FQGTGA. CDR3 amino acids: CASSFSSGRGETQYF. The covered CDR3 bases are TGTGCCAGCAGCTTCTCTAGCGGGAGAGGAGAGACC. Drawing the rest from reference TRBV7-3 and TRBJ2-5, the complete variable domain is GAGVSQTPSNKVTEKGKYVELRCDPISGHTALYWYRQSLGQGPEFLIYFQGTGAADDSGLPNDRFFAVRPEGSVSTLKIQRTERGDSAVYLCASSFSSGRGETQYFGPGTRLLVL.

This clone was recorded at least ten times. The read terminates 3 residues ahead of where the CDR3 ends, so the germline J gene completes it. This chain links TRBV7-2 with TRBJ1-4; D might be TRBD1 (6 bases). The V gene lost 5 bases and the J gene lost 5 bases, with 15 bases spanning the gap. CDR3 size: 15 residues. Germline V gives CDR1 SGHTA, CDR2 FQGNSA. The CDR3 DNA, read in part, is TGTGCCAGCAGCAATACCGGGACAAGGAATGAAAAA. Residues: CASSNTGTRNEK. The CDR3 in its entirety is CASSNTGTRNEKLFF.

Turning to this clone: The read halts 3 residues ahead of the CDR3 end, with the missing end drawn from the germline J gene. This chain uses TRBV18 with TRBJ1-2; D not certain. Germline CDR1 KGHSH, CDR2 LQKENI. The CDR3 spans 17 residues. The CDR3 is CASSPTRLAQLYNDYTF. The covered CDR3 bases are TGTGCCAGCTCCCCCACCAGACTAGCCCAACTCTACAATGAC.

In its sample, this clone was seen many times. The CDR3 goes on 3 residues after the read ends, and that part is filled in from the germline J gene. The rearrangement links TRBV5-1 to TRBJ2-2, with a weak D call TRBD1 (5 bases). This CDR3 region has 16 residues. CDR1 is SGHRS and CDR2 is YFSETQ in the germline V gene. Trimming left V 1 base short and J 2 bases short, with 12 bases between. This CDR3 is CASSLLGQGNTGELFF. Incomplete CDR3 DNA: TGCGCCAGCAGCTTGTTGGGGCAGGGCAACACCGGGGAG.

Points on this clone: The sequence runs out 3 residues before the end of the CDR3; the remainder is reconstructed from the germline J gene. V and J are TRBV7-2 and TRBJ1-2, with D possibly being TRBD1 (5 bases). The germline CDR1 and CDR2 sequences are SGHTA and FQGNSA. The CDR3 consists of 13 residues. The DNA read from the CDR3 is TGTGCCAGCAGCATCAGGGTGACAGATACC. Residues: CASSIRVTDT. The whole CDR3 region reads CASSIRVTDTYTF.

Ten or more counts support this clone. The read gets to within 3 residues of the CDR3 end, and the germline J gene fills in the rest. J is TRBJ2-5 and V is TRBV18; weak D call: TRBD1 (6 bases). The length of the CDR3 is 15 residues. V gave up 3 bases and J gave up 1 base, with 12 bases separating them. In germline, CDR1 is KGHSH, CDR2 LQKENI. Incomplete CDR3 DNA: TGTGCCAGCTCACCCATGCAGGGGACCCAAGAGACC. It encodes CASSPMQGTQET. The whole CDR3 protein is CASSPMQGTQETQYF.

This clone was seen repeatedly, ten times or more. Read sequence stops 3 residues before the CDR3 end, and the germline J gene provides the missing end. The chain couples TRBV7-9 to TRBJ1-2; D is uncertain. CDR3 length equals 15 residues. The germline V gene has CDR1 SEHNR and CDR2 FQNEAQ (reference sequence). V was pared by 0 bases and J by 7 bases, with 15 bases between. Partial CDR3 DNA: TGTGCCAGCAGCTTAGCAACAGACACTTTAGGTGGC. Translation gives CASSLATDTLGG. The full CDR3 protein is CASSLATDTLGGYTF.

This clone was observed many times. Read data end 3 residues before the CDR3 end; the end is taken from the germline J gene. This chain uses TRBV5-1 with TRBJ1-2, with TRBD1 as a possible D gene (6 bases). V lost 6 bases to trimming and J lost 7 bases, with 22 bases between them. Germline V lookup: CDR1 SGHRS, CDR2 YFSETQ. The CDR3 runs to 15 residues. CDR3 loop: CASTDPQTGKAGYTF. CDR3 DNA, as far as it was read: TGCGCCAGCACCGACCCCCAAACAGGGAAGGCTGGC.

This clone was detected ten times or more. Coverage ceases 3 residues before the CDR3 finishes, and the germline J gene fills in the end. This sequence joins TRBV6-1 and TRBJ1-2, with 8 bases matching TRBD1. The CDR3 is 15 amino acids. Germline V CDR1 and CDR2: MNHNS, SASEGT. The CDR3 region is CASSETAGGGEGYTF. CDR3 DNA, as far as it was read: TGTGCCAGCAGTGAAACGGCAGGGGGCGGTGAAGGC.

This clone was observed at least ten times. Read data end 3 residues before the CDR3 end; the end is taken from the germline J gene. The chain combines TRBV30 with TRBJ2-3, with 7 bases fitting TRBD2. J lost 0 bases, V lost 0 bases, and 3 bases had no gene match. Germline V gene lookup returns CDR1 GTSNPN and CDR2 SVGIG (reference sequence). The CDR3 length is 15 residues. CDR3 bases read: TGTGCCTGGAGTGTGAGCGGGACTAGCACAGATACG. Amino acids: CAWSVSGTSTDT. The whole CDR3 region reads CAWSVSGTSTDTQYF.

This clone has only a few counts. The read comes to an end 3 residues before the CDR3 does, leaving the germline J gene to fill in the end. The chain is built from TRBV7-9 and TRBJ2-1; D is ambiguous. The germline V and J ends were trimmed by 0 bases and 0 bases, with 6 bases remaining between them. There are 15 residues in the CDR3. Germline assignment: CDR1 SEHNR and CDR2 FQNEAQ (reference sequence). The DNA read from the CDR3 is TGTGCCAGCAGCTTAGCAAGTAGCTCCTACAATGAG. This translates into CASSLASSSYNE. The full CDR3 protein reads CASSLASSSYNEQFF.